The source of this T cell receptor beta chain is a study of T and B cells in COVID-19 patients. As for the study in general: At median age around 34 years, recovered patients were younger than active-infection patients at about 70. Of more than 19 active-infection patients, more than 9 were critically ill with mechanical ventilation or extracorporeal membrane oxygenation.

TRB was amplified from around 250-500 ng of blood genomic DNA. The CDR3 extends over 16 amino acids. J was trimmed by 3 bases and V by 0 bases; bases with no gene match: 9. Germline V gene data show CDR1 as DFQATT and CDR2 as SNEGSKA (reference sequence). TRB rearrangements were amplified by multiplex PCR with BIOMED2 TRB-A/B primers. TCRdb re-called the multiplex PCR reads through MiXCR, storing one row per CDR3 protein. Of fewer than 15,000 distinct CDR3 sequences detected, almost 30% appear once; the ten largest clones hold about 30%. In the case of this clonotype: Its antigen is undetermined.

Study-wide points: Few blood samples existed from mildly ill patients during symptoms or early in severe cases.

The rearrangement uses TRBV20-1 and TRBJ2-7; 9 nucleotides align to TRBD2. This clonotype originated in a human donor who had recovered from COVID-19. Sequenced material: blood. The CDR3 DNA is TGCAGTGCTAGAGATCGGTCAGGGACTAGCAACTACGAGCAGTACTTC. This gives the protein CSARDRSGTSNYEQYF.